This is a list of T cell receptor beta chains from one sample in a study of siplizumab effects on memory and regulatory T cells. Data came from immunoSEQ multiplex PCR; TCRdb stores just in-frame clones and leaves some out. The table lists 100,000 or so clones, 85% to 95% of them singletons. Sequenced: non-Treg CD4+ T cells sorted from blood. These receptors all come from a human donor in good health. The CDR3 runs from the conserved cysteine through the conserved F or W. The D gene is left open where the match is weak. The size field is filled for only some rows; it gives once, few, many or a size class.

d_call	v_call	clone_size	j_call	cdr3_aa	cdr3_nt
-	TRBV11-2	-	TRBJ1-1	CASRIYERQPNTEAFF	TGTGCCAGCAGAATCTACGAAAGACAGCCGAACACTGAAGCTTTCTTT
TRBD2	TRBV4-1	few	TRBJ2-3	CASRPGLAGGPGVTDTQYF	TGCGCCAGCAGACCGGGGCTAGCGGGAGGGCCGGGGGTCACAGATACGCAGTATTTT
-	TRBV5-1	-	TRBJ1-3	CASSEGDGNTIYF	TGCGCCAGCAGTGAGGGGGATGGAAACACCATATATTTT
TRBD2	TRBV10-3	-	TRBJ2-3	CAIRTSGTDTQYF	TGTGCCATCAGGACTAGCGGGACAGATACGCAGTATTTT
TRBD2	TRBV5-6	-	TRBJ2-1	CASSPGTSGSVSYNEQFF	TGTGCCAGCAGCCCTGGGACTAGCGGGAGTGTCTCCTACAATGAGCAGTTCTTC
TRBD1	TRBV19	-	TRBJ2-1	CASSRDRGNGNEQFF	TGTGCCAGTAGTAGGGACAGGGGTAACGGGAATGAGCAGTTCTTC
-	TRBV7-6	-	TRBJ1-5	CASSLEGTPNQPQHF	TGTGCCAGCAGCTTAGAAGGGACACCGAATCAGCCCCAGCATTTT
-	TRBV5-1	-	TRBJ2-7	CASSLGTATYEQYF	TGCGCCAGCAGCTTGGGGACAGCTACCTACGAGCAGTACTTC
-	TRBV30	-	TRBJ1-2	CAWSYRGTKGYGYTF	TGTGCCTGGAGTTACCGGGGTACAAAGGGCTATGGCTACACCTTC
TRBD1	TRBV6-4	once	TRBJ2-1	CASRPGQGSNEQFF	TGTGCCAGCAGGCCGGGACAGGGATCCAATGAGCAGTTCTTC
TRBD1	TRBV4-3	-	TRBJ2-1	CASSQESRRQGYNEQFF	TGCGCCAGCAGCCAAGAGAGCCGGAGACAGGGCTACAATGAGCAGTTCTTC
-	TRBV5-5	-	TRBJ2-7	CASSPTSGGAALYEQYF	TGTGCCAGCAGCCCGACTAGTGGGGGGGCCGCCCTATACGAGCAGTACTTC
-	TRBV6-6	-	TRBJ2-2	CASSPIAANTGELFF	TGTGCCAGCAGCCCAATAGCGGCGAACACCGGGGAGCTGTTTTTT
-	TRBV6-6	-	TRBJ1-5	CATTRGGNLSQHF	TGTGCCACCACACGAGGTGGTAATTTGTCCCAGCATTTT
-	TRBV5-1	-	TRBJ1-1	CASSLDSGGDTEAFF	TGCGCCAGCAGCTTGGATTCCGGGGGTGACACTGAAGCTTTCTTT
-	TRBV9	-	TRBJ2-5	CASSVGGSGVQETQYF	TGTGCCAGCAGCGTAGGAGGCTCGGGGGTCCAAGAGACCCAGTACTTC
-	TRBV15	-	TRBJ1-2	CATSRVGADNNYGYTF	TGTGCCACCAGCAGAGTAGGGGCTGACAATAACTATGGCTACACCTTC
-	TRBV19	once	TRBJ1-4	CASSTWRLDGRNEKLFF	TGTGCCAGTAGTACGTGGCGGTTGGACGGGAGAAATGAAAAACTGTTTTTT
-	TRBV14	-	TRBJ2-3	CASSQEYPTDTQYF	TGTGCCAGCAGCCAAGAATACCCCACAGATACGCAGTATTTT
-	TRBV5-6	-	TRBJ1-4	CASSLVRATNEKLFF	TGTGCCAGCAGCTTGGTCCGGGCGACTAATGAAAAACTGTTTTTT
-	TRBV4-3	-	TRBJ2-1	CASSQLGSYNEQFF	TGCGCCAGCAGCCAACTGGGCTCCTACAATGAGCAGTTCTTC
-	TRBV5-4	once	TRBJ1-2	CASSLVQGVSGYTF	TGTGCCAGCAGCTTGGTACAGGGTGTCAGTGGCTACACCTTC
-	TRBV6-1	-	TRBJ2-1	CASRKAGVSYNEQFF	TGTGCCAGCAGGAAGGCAGGGGTATCCTACAATGAGCAGTTCTTC
-	TRBV2	-	TRBJ2-7	CASSEAGGLYEQYF	TGTGCCAGCAGTGAAGCTGGGGGGTTATACGAGCAGTACTTC
-	TRBV30	-	TRBJ2-7	CAWRQGTYEQYF	TGTGCCTGGAGACAGGGTACCTACGAGCAGTACTTC
TRBD1	TRBV7-2	-	TRBJ2-2	CASSVRDRVTGELFF	TGTGCCAGCAGCGTCCGGGACAGGGTCACCGGGGAGCTGTTTTTT
TRBD2	TRBV9	-	TRBJ2-1	CASSARISGRTEQFF	TGTGCCAGCAGCGCCCGGATTAGCGGGAGAACTGAGCAGTTCTTC
-	TRBV19	once	TRBJ1-2	CASTSNRDMYGYTF	TGTGCCAGTACCTCGAACCGGGACATGTATGGCTACACCTTC
TRBD2	TRBV2	-	TRBJ2-1	CASGTSGWNEQFF	TGTGCCAGTGGGACTAGCGGGTGGAATGAGCAGTTCTTC
-	TRBV5-1	-	TRBJ2-1	CASSQDVTYNEQFF	TGCGCCAGCAGCCAGGATGTTACCTACAATGAGCAGTTCTTC
-	TRBV5-4	-	TRBJ2-3	CASSLARSGGYTDTQYF	TGTGCCAGCAGCTTGGCACGGTCCGGGGGATACACAGATACGCAGTATTTT
TRBD2	TRBV28	-	TRBJ2-7	CASSLIAGIYEQYF	TGTGCCAGCAGTTTGATAGCGGGAATCTACGAGCAGTACTTC
TRBD1	TRBV5-1	-	TRBJ1-4	CASSSTGGGEKLFF	TGCGCCAGCAGCTCAACAGGGGGTGGGGAAAAACTGTTTTTT
-	TRBV7-2	once	TRBJ1-5	CASSRETPQHF	TGTGCCAGCTCCAGGGAAACGCCCCAGCATTTT
-	TRBV6-5	-	TRBJ1-4	CASRDSRQVNEKLFF	TGTGCCAGCAGAGATTCGAGACAAGTTAATGAAAAACTGTTTTTT
-	TRBV6-1	-	TRBJ2-5	CASSNRVEETQYF	TGTGCCAGCAGCAACAGGGTAGAAGAGACCCAGTACTTC
TRBD1	TRBV5-5	few	TRBJ1-2	CASSLMSRGLDGYTF	TGTGCCAGCAGCTTGATGTCCAGGGGGCTCGATGGCTACACCTTC
TRBD2	TRBV5-1	-	TRBJ2-1	CASSFRGGSSYNEQFF	TGCGCCAGCAGCTTCCGTGGCGGGAGCTCCTACAATGAGCAGTTCTTC
-	TRBV2	few	TRBJ1-1	CASSVSQNTEAFF	TGTGCCAGCAGTGTTTCGCAGAACACTGAAGCTTTCTTT
TRBD1	TRBV7-6	-	TRBJ1-5	CASSLDGTGRQPQHF	TGTGCCAGCAGCTTAGACGGGACAGGGAGACAGCCCCAGCATTTT
-	TRBV7-6	-	TRBJ1-1	CASSPPALWGRKNTEAFF	TGTGCCAGCAGCCCGCCTGCGTTGTGGGGTCGTAAGAACACTGAAGCTTTCTTT
-	TRBV19	few	TRBJ2-5	CASSQQGFGGETQYF	TGTGCCAGTAGTCAACAGGGCTTTGGCGGCGAGACCCAGTACTTC
TRBD1	TRBV6-6	-	TRBJ2-3	CASSLQGWGTDTQYF	TGTGCCAGTTCCCTACAGGGGTGGGGGACAGATACGCAGTATTTT
TRBD2	TRBV11-3	-	TRBJ2-6	CASRRTSGRGGANVLTF	TGTGCCAGCAGGAGAACTAGCGGGAGGGGTGGGGCCAACGTCCTGACTTTC
-	TRBV19	-	TRBJ2-7	CASSIVLRDPLPVEQYF	TGTGCCAGTAGTATAGTCCTCCGGGACCCCCTACCGGTTGAGCAGTACTTC
-	TRBV19	-	TRBJ1-2	CASRPRQDYGYTF	TGTGCCAGTAGACCCCGACAGGACTATGGCTACACCTTC
-	TRBV25-1	-	TRBJ2-2	CASSDPARGSIGELFF	TGTGCCAGCAGTGATCCGGCCCGGGGGAGCATCGGGGAGCTGTTTTTT
TRBD2	TRBV4-1	-	TRBJ2-5	CASSQPAASGSRGTQYF	TGCGCCAGCAGCCAACCAGCGGCTAGCGGGAGTCGGGGGACCCAGTACTTC